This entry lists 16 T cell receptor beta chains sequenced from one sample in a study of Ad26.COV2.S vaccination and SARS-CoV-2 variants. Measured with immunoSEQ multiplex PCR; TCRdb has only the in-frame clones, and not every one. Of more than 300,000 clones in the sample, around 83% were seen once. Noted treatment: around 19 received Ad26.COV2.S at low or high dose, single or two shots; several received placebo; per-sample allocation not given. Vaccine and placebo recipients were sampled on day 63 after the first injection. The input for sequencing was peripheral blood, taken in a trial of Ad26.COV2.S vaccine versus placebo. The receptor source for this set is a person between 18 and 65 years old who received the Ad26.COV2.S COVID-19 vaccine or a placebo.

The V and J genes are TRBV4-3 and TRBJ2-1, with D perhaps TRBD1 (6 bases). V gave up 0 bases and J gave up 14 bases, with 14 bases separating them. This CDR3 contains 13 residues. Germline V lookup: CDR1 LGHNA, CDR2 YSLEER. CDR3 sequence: CASSQDVDRFKFF. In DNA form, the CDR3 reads TGCGCCAGCAGCCAAGACGTCGACAGGTTTAAGTTCTTC.

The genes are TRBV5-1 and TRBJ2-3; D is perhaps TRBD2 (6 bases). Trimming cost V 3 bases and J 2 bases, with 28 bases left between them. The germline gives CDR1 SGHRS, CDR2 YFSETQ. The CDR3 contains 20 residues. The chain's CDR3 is CASSWTTQRRRKRPTDTQYF. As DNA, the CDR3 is TGCGCCAGCAGCTGGACTACTCAGCGGCGTCGGAAGCGGCCCACAGATACGCAGTATTTT.

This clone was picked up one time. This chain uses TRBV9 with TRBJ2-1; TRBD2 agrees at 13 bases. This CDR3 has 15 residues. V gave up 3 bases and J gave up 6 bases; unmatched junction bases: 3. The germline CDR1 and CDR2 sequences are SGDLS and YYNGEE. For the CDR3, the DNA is TGTGCCAGCAGCGGGGGGACTAGCGGGGTCAATGAGCAGTTCTTC. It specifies CASSGGTSGVNEQFF.

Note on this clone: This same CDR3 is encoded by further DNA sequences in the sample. The CDR3 loop is CASRGQRNTGELFF. The CDR3 bases are TGTGCCTCCCGGGGACAGCGGAACACCGGGGAGCTGTTTTTT. The chain uses TRBV2 and TRBJ2-2; 7 nucleotides match TRBD1. The V gene's germline CDR1 is SNHLY and CDR2 FYNNEI. The CDR3 loop spans 14 amino acids. Trimming cost V 11 bases and J 1 base; bases outside gene matches: 7.

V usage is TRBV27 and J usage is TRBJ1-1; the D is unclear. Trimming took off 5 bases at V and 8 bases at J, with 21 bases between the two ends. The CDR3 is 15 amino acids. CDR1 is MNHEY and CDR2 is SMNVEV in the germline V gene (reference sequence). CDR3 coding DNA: TGTGCCAGCAGTCCCTCCTACCGGGATGCGCTAGAAGCTTTCTTT. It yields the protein CASSPSYRDALEAFF.

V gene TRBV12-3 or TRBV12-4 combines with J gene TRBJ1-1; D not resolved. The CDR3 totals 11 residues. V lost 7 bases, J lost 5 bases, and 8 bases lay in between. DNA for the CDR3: TGTGCCAGCACCTTCGGGACTGAAGCTTTCTTT. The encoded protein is CASTFGTEAFF.

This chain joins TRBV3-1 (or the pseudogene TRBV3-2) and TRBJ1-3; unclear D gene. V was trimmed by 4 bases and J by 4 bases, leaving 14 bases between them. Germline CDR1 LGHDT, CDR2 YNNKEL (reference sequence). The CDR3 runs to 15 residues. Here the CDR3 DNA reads TGTGCCAGCAGCCGAAAGGGCGCGGGAGGAAACACCATATATTTT. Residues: CASSRKGAGGNTIYF.

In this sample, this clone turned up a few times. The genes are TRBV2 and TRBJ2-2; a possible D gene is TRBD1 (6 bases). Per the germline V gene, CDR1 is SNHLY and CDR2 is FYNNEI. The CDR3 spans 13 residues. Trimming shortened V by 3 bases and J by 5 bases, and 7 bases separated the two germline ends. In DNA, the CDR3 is TGTGCCAGCAGTGACCAGGGGACCGGGGAGCTGTTTTTT. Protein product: CASSDQGTGELFF.

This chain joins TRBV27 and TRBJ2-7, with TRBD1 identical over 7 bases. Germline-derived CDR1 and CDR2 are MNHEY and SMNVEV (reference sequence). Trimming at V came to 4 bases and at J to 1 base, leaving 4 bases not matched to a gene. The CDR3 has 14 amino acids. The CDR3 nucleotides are TGTGCCAGCAGTTCCCGGACAGGATCCTACGAGCAGTACTTC. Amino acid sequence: CASSSRTGSYEQYF.

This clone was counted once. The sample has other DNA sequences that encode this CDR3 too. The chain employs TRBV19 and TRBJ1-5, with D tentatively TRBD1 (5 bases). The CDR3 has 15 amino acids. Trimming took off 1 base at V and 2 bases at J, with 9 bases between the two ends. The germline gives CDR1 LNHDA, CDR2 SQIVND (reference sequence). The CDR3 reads CASSIGQGGNQPQHF. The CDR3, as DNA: TGTGCCAGTAGTATAGGACAAGGGGGCAATCAGCCCCAGCATTTT.

The CDR3 here is CASRHERDRGTNEQFF. As DNA, the CDR3 is TGTGCCAGCAGACATGAGCGGGACAGGGGGACCAATGAGCAGTTCTTC. The rearrangement uses TRBV11-2 and TRBJ2-1, with 11 bases lining up with TRBD1. The CDR3 has 16 residues. The trim removed 6 bases at V and 6 bases at J, leaving 10 bases unmatched. Germline V gene lookup returns CDR1 SGHAT and CDR2 FQNNGV.

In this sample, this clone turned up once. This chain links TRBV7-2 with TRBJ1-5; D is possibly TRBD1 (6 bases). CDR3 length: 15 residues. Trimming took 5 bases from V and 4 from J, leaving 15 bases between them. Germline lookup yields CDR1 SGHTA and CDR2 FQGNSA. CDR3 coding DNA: TGTGCCAGCAGCCCTGATACAGGGATAAATCAGCCCCAGCATTTT. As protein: CASSPDTGINQPQHF.

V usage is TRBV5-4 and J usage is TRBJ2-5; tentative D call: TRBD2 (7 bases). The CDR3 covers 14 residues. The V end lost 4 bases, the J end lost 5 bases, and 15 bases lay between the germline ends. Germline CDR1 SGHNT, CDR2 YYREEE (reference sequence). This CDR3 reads CASSGGAKLETQYF. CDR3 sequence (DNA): TGTGCCAGCAGCGGGGGGGCTAAGTTGGAGACCCAGTACTTC.

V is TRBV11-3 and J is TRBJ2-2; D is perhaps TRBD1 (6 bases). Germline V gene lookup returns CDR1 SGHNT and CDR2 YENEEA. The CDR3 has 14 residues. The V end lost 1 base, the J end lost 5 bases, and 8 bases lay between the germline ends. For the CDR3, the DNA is TGTGCCAGCAGCTTAGGGGGGCCAACCGGGGAGCTGTTTTTT. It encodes CASSLGGPTGELFF.

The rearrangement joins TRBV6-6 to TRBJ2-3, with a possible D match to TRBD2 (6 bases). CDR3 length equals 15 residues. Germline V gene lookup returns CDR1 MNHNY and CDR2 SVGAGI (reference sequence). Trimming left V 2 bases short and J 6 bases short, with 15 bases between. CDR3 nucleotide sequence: TGTGCCAGCAGTTACATGCGGGGCGGGACGGATACGCAGTATTTT. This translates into CASSYMRGGTDTQYF.

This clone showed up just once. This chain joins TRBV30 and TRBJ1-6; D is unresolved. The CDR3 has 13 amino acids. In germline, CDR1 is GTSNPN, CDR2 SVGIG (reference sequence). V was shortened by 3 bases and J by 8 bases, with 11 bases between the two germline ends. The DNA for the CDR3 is TGTGCCTGGAGAGACGGTAACTATTCACCCCTCCACTTT. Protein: CAWRDGNYSPLHF.